The present entry profiles one T cell receptor (beta chain) with its context. This record belongs to a study of blood T cell repertoires in COVID-19. Study-level information: COVID-19 samples collected from the United States, Italy and Spain covered acute and convalescent phases. T cells, B-cell-depleted T cells, or PBMCs provided the cDNA or gDNA that served as material.

In the original processing: Quantification of nucleated cells was approximated via reference gene primer amplification. Assay used: immunoSEQ multiplex PCR; TCRdb lists only in-frame clones, some missing. The D gene and trimming were derived from the DNA, and the V and J assignments and clone size from that table. The table shows under 70,000 clones, with 87% occurring only once. This receptor was obtained from a woman younger than 35 with acute or convalescent COVID-19. The sequenced sample consisted of peripheral blood.

CDR3 nucleotides: TGCGCCAGCAGCTTGGATTTTGAGCGGGAGTTCACCGGGGAGCTGTTTTTT. Protein: CASSLDFEREFTGELFF. This chain uses TRBV5-1 with TRBJ2-2, with 8 bases matching TRBD2. The germline V gene encodes CDR1 SGHRS and CDR2 YFSETQ. With 0 bases clipped from V and 4 bases from J, the junction kept 8 bases outside the gene matches. This CDR3 has 17 residues. The full variable domain, completed using reference TRBV5-1 and TRBJ2-2, is KAGVTQTPRYLIKTRGQQVTLSCSPISGHRSVSWYQQTPGQGLQFLFEYFSETQRNKGNFPGRFSGRQFSNSRSEMNVSTLELGDSALYLCASSLDFEREFTGELFFGEGSRLTVL.